The 19 T cell receptor beta chains below all came from one sample that was sequenced in a study of blood T cell repertoires in COVID-19. Measured with immunoSEQ multiplex PCR; TCRdb has only the in-frame clones, and not every one. The repertoire holds around 250,000 clones, with about 91% as singletons. Sequenced input: PBMCs or T cells enriched from blood (not recorded which). Receptors were obtained from a woman in her 40s with acute COVID-19.

This clone was counted a few times. The CDR3 here is CASRSSGADSYEQYF. The CDR3 region has the DNA TGTGCCAGCAGATCTAGCGGGGCCGACTCCTACGAGCAGTACTTC. The chain joins TRBV28 to TRBJ2-7, with 9 nucleotides matching TRBD2. This CDR3 contains 15 residues. CDR1 and CDR2 (germline): MDHEN, SYDVKM. Germline trimming cut 6 bases from V and 0 bases from J; bases unmatched to any gene: 6.

The chain uses TRBV24-1 and TRBJ1-1; TRBD1 matches 7 bases. The V gene end was trimmed by 9 bases and the J gene end by 0 bases; junction bases not matched to a gene: 9. CDR3 length equals 15 residues. Germline V gene data show CDR1 as KGHDR and CDR2 as SFDVKD. The CDR3, as DNA: TGTGCCACCCCGGACAGGAAGAACATGAACACTGAAGCTTTCTTT. Protein sequence: CATPDRKNMNTEAFF.

The genes are TRBV23-1 and TRBJ2-7, with D possibly matching TRBD2 (6 bases). TRBV23-1 is an ORF, and what it does is uncertain. The CDR3 extends over 14 amino acids. The ends were cut back, 0 bases at V and 5 bases at J, with 11 bases in the middle. Written as DNA, the CDR3 is TGCGCCAGCAGTCAATCGTGGGGGAGGAACGAGCAGTACTTC. It codes for CASSQSWGRNEQYF.

The chain joins TRBV4-1 to TRBJ1-1, with D possibly matching TRBD1 (5 bases). Looked up from germline, CDR1 is MGHRA and CDR2 is YSYEKL. The CDR3 contains 14 residues. V lost 5 bases, J lost 0 bases, and 10 bases lay in between. For the CDR3, the DNA is TGCGCCAGCAGCTTGTCGGGGGTGAACACTGAAGCTTTCTTT. It yields the protein CASSLSGVNTEAFF.

The chain is built from TRBV7-9 and TRBJ2-3, with TRBD2 matching over 8 bases. J was trimmed by 1 base and V by 4 bases; bases with no gene match: 10. CDR3 size: 17 residues. CDR1 SEHNR and CDR2 FQNEAQ come from the germline V gene (reference sequence). CDR3 coding DNA: TGTGCCAGCAGCTCCCCCGGGAGGGTTACCCGCACAGATACGCAGTATTTT. Encoded protein: CASSSPGRVTRTDTQYF.

The genes are TRBV5-6 and TRBJ2-3; 11 bases match TRBD2. CDR3 length: 17 amino acids. CDR1 SGHDT and CDR2 YYEEEE come from the germline V gene. V was pared by 2 bases and J by 3 bases, with 8 bases of the junction left unmatched. CDR3 residues: CASSFSPLAGETDTQYF. The CDR3 DNA reads as TGTGCCAGCAGCTTCTCCCCACTAGCGGGAGAGACAGATACGCAGTATTTT.

The chain is built from TRBV18 and TRBJ1-4, with 8 positions matching TRBD1. CDR3 length: 15 residues. Looked up from germline, CDR1 is KGHSH and CDR2 is LQKENI. The V segment lost 5 bases and the J segment 8 bases; nucleotides outside the gene matches: 10. The CDR3 DNA is TGTGCCAGCTCAACTACCGGGACAGGCGAAGAAAAACTGTTTTTT. Residues: CASSTTGTGEEKLFF.

The V and J genes are TRBV6-2 or TRBV6-3 and TRBJ2-5, with TRBD1 as a possible D gene (5 bases). The CDR3 sequence is 18 residues long. Trimming left V 2 bases short and J 4 bases short, with 23 bases between. Germline CDR1 reads MNHEY; CDR2 reads SVGEGT. DNA for the CDR3: TGTGCCAGCAGTTACCCCCCCCTAGTAGCAGGGAATCCAGAGACCCAGTACTTC. This codes for CASSYPPLVAGNPETQYF.

The genes are TRBV4-3 and TRBJ1-2; D not certain. The V gene lost 3 bases and the J gene lost 8 bases, with 13 bases spanning the gap. Germline V gene data show CDR1 as LGHNA and CDR2 as YSLEER. This CDR3 spans 13 amino acids. The CDR3 coding sequence is TGCGCCAGCAGCCACGGACTCTTAGGCGGCTACACCTTC. It encodes CASSHGLLGGYTF.

The CDR3 bases are TGTGCCAGCAGCCCGCGGGACGGGACTAGGAGCTACGAGCAGTACTTC. Amino acids: CASSPRDGTRSYEQYF. The chain has TRBV7-6 and TRBJ2-7; 8 nucleotides agree with TRBD2. This CDR3 has 16 amino acids. Germline CDR1 and CDR2: SGHVS and FNYEAQ. Losses at the gene ends were 5 bases for V and 3 bases for J; bases not matched to a gene: 12.

V is TRBV9 and J is TRBJ2-2, with 8 positions matching TRBD1. The CDR3 has 14 residues. J lost 8 bases, V lost 4 bases, and 7 bases had no gene match. Germline V gene sequence: CDR1 SGDLS, CDR2 YYNGEE. The CDR3 DNA reads as TGTGCCAGCAGCAGAGGACAGGGTTCGGGGGAGCTGTTTTTT. It codes for CASSRGQGSGELFF.

J is TRBJ1-4 and V is TRBV6-5, with D possibly being TRBD1 (6 bases). The ends were cut back, 6 bases at V and 8 bases at J, with 19 bases in the middle. Germline V gives CDR1 MNHEY, CDR2 SVGAGI. The CDR3 is 15 residues long. The CDR3 nucleotides read TGTGCCAGCAGCCCATTCACCAGGGGTGGCGAAAAACTGTTTTTT. It specifies CASSPFTRGGEKLFF.

This chain uses TRBV4-1 with TRBJ1-1; 7 nucleotides align to TRBD1. Germline-derived CDR1 and CDR2 are MGHRA and YSYEKL. Trimming took 1 base from V and 6 from J; bases not matched to a gene: 2. The CDR3 extends over 13 amino acids. For the CDR3, the DNA is TGCGCCAGCAGCCAAGGACAGGGATCTGAAGCTTTCTTT. It codes for CASSQGQGSEAFF.

This sequence joins TRBV15 and TRBJ2-7; 7 bases are shared with TRBD1. The germline V gene has CDR1 LNHNV and CDR2 YYDKDF (reference sequence). The CDR3 is made up of 15 amino acids. With V trimmed by 8 bases and J by 1 base, 11 bases remained unmatched. The CDR3 sequence is CATAFRQGLSYEQYF. For the CDR3, the DNA is TGTGCCACCGCGTTCAGACAGGGTTTGTCCTACGAGCAGTACTTC.

V usage is TRBV27 and J usage is TRBJ1-6; TRBD1 agrees at 8 bases. This CDR3 contains 16 residues. Germline lookup yields CDR1 MNHEY and CDR2 SMNVEV (reference sequence). V lost 6 bases to trimming and J lost 5 bases; unmatched junction nucleotides: 9. In nucleotides, the CDR3 is TGTGCCAGCAGGGGGTTTTGGGACAGGAATAATTCACCCCTCCACTTT. Its translation: CASRGFWDRNNSPLHF.

J is TRBJ1-3 and V is TRBV18; D call uncertain. This CDR3 spans 14 amino acids. The germline V and J ends were trimmed by 6 bases and 0 bases, with 9 bases remaining between them. Germline assignment: CDR1 KGHSH and CDR2 LQKENI. CDR3 in DNA: TGTGCCAGCTCTCGGGTTGACTCTGGAAACACCATATATTTT. The encoded protein is CASSRVDSGNTIYF.

V is TRBV18 and J is TRBJ2-5, with D unresolved. Germline V gene lookup returns CDR1 KGHSH and CDR2 LQKENI. The V end lost 0 bases, the J end lost 5 bases, and 10 bases lay between the germline ends. The CDR3 runs to 14 residues. The CDR3 DNA sequence: TGTGCCAGCTCACCACCGCACAGATTGGAGACCCAGTACTTC. Translated, it gives CASSPPHRLETQYF.

The rearrangement joins TRBV7-9 to TRBJ2-1; D may be TRBD2 (5 bases). Between the trimmed V and J ends, which lost 5 bases and 7 bases, there was a span of 12 bases. Germline CDR1 reads SEHNR; CDR2 reads FQNEAQ (reference sequence). The CDR3 spans 13 residues. The chain's CDR3 is CASSPGLFNEQFF. DNA of the CDR3: TGTGCCAGCAGCCCCGGACTCTTTAATGAGCAGTTCTTC.

The chain combines TRBV11-2 with TRBJ2-1; D might be TRBD2 (5 bases). This CDR3 comprises 12 residues. The V end lost 6 bases, the J end lost 8 bases, and 11 bases lay between the germline ends. CDR1 and CDR2 (germline): SGHAT, FQNNGV. The CDR3 protein is CASSYFGDEQFF. In DNA, the CDR3 is TGTGCCAGCAGTTACTTCGGGGATGAGCAGTTCTTC.